This entry features one T cell receptor beta chain sequence. The CDR3 sequence is 13 residues long. The germline V gene has CDR1 SGHTA and CDR2 FQGNSA. V was clipped by 5 bases and J by 4 bases, with 11 bases between them. This sample was included in a study of early T cells in non-severe SARS-CoV-2 infection. The library protocol tagged individual cDNA molecules with unique molecular identifiers. TCRdb independently ran MiXCR on the 5' RACE reads; one entry per CDR3 protein. This table holds 55,000 to 85,000 distinct CDR3 sequences, 9.5% to 15% found once. Sequencing was done on a sample of whole blood. The receptor was isolated from an adult who was a healthcare worker with PCR-confirmed SARS-CoV-2 infection or an uninfected control (not recorded which). The chain couples TRBV7-2 to TRBJ1-2; D gene uncertain. In DNA, the CDR3 is TGTGCCAGCAGCCCACGGACGGCCTATGGCTACACCTTC. Its protein is CASSPRTAYGYTF.